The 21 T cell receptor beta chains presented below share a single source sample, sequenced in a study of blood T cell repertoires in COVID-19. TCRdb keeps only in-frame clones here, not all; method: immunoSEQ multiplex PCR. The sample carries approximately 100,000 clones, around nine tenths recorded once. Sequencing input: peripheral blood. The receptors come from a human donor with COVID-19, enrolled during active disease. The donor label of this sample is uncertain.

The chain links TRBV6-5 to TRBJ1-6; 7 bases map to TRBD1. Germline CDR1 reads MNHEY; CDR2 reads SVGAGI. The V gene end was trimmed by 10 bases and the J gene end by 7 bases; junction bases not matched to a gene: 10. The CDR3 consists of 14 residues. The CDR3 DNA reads TGTGCCACCAGCGGAGACAGGGTGAATTCACCCCTCCACTTT. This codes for CATSGDRVNSPLHF.

The CDR3 region is CSVLQRTGYLTDTQYF. DNA for the CDR3: TGCAGCGTACTTCAACGGACAGGGTATCTCACAGATACGCAGTATTTT. The J gene is TRBJ2-3, the V gene TRBV29-1, with TRBD1 matching 8 bases. Per germline, CDR1 SQVTM and CDR2 ANQGSEA. The ends lost 6 bases at V and 2 bases at J; junction bases unmatched: 13. The CDR3 length is 16 residues.

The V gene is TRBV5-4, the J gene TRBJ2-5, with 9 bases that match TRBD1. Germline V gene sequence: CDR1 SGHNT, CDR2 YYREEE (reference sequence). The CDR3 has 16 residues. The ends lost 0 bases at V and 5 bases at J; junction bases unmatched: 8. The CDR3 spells CASSLGSGQGFETQYF. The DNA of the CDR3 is TGTGCCAGCAGCTTGGGATCTGGACAGGGGTTTGAGACCCAGTACTTC.

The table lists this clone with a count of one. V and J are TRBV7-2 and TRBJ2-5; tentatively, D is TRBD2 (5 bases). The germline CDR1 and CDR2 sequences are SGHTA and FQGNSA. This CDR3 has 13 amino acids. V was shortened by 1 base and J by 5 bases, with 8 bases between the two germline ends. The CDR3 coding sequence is TGTGCCAGCAGCTTAGGACTAAGCGAGACCCAGTACTTC. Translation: CASSLGLSETQYF.

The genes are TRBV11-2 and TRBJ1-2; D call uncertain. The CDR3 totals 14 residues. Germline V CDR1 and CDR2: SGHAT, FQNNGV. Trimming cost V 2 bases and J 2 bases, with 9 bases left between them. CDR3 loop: CASSLTGGNYGYTF. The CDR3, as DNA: TGTGCCAGCAGCTTAACGGGAGGGAACTATGGCTACACCTTC.

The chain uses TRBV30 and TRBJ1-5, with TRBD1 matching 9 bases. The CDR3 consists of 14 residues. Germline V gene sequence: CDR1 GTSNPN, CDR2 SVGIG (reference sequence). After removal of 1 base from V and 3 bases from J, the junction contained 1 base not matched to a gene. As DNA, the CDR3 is TGTGCCTGGAGTGGGACAGGGGACAATCAGCCCCAGCATTTT. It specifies CAWSGTGDNQPQHF. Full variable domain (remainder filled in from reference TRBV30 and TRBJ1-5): SQTIHQWPATLVQPVGSPLSLECTVEGTSNPNLYWYRQAAGRGLQLLFYSVGIGQISSEVPQNLSASRPQDRQFILSSKKLLLSDSGFYLCAWSGTGDNQPQHFGDGTRLSIL.

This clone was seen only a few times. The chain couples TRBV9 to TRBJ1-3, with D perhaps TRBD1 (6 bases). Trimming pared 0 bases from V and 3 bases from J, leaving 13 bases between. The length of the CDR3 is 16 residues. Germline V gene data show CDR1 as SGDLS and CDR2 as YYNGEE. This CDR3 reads CASSVDRARGGNTIYF. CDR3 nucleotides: TGTGCCAGCAGCGTAGACAGGGCAAGAGGTGGAAACACCATATATTTT.

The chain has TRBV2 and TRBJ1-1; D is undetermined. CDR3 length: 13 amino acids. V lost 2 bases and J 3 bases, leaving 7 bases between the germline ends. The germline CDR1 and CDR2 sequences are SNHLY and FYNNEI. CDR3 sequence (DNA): TGTGCCAGCAGTGAAATGGGCTACACTGAAGCTTTCTTT. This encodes CASSEMGYTEAFF.

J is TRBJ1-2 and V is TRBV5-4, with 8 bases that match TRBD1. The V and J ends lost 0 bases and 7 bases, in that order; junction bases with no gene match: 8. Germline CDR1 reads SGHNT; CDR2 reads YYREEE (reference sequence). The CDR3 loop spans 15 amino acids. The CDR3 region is CASSLVRSGGSGYTF. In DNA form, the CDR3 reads TGTGCCAGCAGCTTGGTACGGTCAGGGGGCTCTGGCTACACCTTC.

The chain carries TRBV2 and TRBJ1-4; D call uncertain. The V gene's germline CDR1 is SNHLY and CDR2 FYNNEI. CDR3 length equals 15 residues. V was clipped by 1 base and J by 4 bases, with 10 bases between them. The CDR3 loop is CASSEGRRFNEKLFF. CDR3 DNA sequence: TGTGCCAGCAGTGAAGGGAGGCGGTTTAATGAAAAACTGTTTTTT.

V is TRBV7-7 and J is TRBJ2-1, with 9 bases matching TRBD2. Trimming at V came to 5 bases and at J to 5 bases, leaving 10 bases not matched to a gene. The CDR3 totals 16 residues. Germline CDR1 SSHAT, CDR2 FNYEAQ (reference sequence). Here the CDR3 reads CASSPDSSGAHNEQFF. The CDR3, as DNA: TGTGCCAGCAGCCCCGACTCTAGCGGGGCCCACAATGAGCAGTTCTTC. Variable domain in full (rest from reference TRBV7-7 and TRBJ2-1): GAGVSQSPRYKVTKRGQDVTLRCDPISSHATLYWYQQALGQGPEFLTYFNYEAQPDKSGLPSDRFSAERPEGSISTLTIQRTEQRDSAMYRCASSPDSSGAHNEQFFGPGTRLTVL.

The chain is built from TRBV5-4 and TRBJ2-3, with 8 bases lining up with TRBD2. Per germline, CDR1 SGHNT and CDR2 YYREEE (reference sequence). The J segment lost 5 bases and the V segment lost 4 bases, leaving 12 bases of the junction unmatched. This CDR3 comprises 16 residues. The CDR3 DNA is TGTGCCAGCAGCGAAGCAGCGGGGGTACGAGGAGATACGCAGTATTTT. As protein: CASSEAAGVRGDTQYF.

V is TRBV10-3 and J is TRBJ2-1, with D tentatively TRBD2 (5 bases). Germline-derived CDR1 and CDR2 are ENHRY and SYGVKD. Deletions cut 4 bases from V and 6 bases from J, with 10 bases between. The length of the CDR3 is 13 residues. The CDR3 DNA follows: TGTGCCATCAGTGCACTAGACTCCAATGAGCAGTTCTTC. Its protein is CAISALDSNEQFF.

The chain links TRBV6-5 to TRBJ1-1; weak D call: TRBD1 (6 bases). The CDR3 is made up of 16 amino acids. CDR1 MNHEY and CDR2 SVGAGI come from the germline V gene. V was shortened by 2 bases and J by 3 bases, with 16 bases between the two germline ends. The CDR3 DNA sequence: TGTGCCAGCAGTTACGGCCGAAGGGGGGGGTACACTGAAGCTTTCTTT. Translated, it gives CASSYGRRGGYTEAFF.

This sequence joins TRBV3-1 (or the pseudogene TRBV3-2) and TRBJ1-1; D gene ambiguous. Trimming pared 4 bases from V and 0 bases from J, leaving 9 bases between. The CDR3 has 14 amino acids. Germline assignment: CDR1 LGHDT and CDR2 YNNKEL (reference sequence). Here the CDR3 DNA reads TGTGCCAGCAGCCGACAAAGGATGAACACTGAAGCTTTCTTT. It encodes CASSRQRMNTEAFF.

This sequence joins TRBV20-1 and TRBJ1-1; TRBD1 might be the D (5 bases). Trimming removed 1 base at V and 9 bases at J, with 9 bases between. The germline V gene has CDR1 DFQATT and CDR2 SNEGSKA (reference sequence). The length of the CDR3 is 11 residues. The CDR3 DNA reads TGCAGTGCTAGAGGAGCGGGGCAAGCTTTCTTT. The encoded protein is CSARGAGQAFF.

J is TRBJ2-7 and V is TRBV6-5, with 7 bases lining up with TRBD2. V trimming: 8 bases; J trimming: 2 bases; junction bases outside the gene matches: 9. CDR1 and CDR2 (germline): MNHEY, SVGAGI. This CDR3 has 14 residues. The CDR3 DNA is TGTGCCAGCCAAAGACGGGGGGTCCCCTACGAGCAGTACTTC. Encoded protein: CASQRRGVPYEQYF.

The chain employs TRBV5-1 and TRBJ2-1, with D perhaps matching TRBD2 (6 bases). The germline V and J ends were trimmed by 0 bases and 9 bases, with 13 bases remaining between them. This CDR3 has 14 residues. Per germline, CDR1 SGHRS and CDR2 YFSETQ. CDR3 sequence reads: CASSLGQGGVEQFF. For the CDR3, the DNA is TGCGCCAGCAGCTTGGGGCAGGGAGGTGTTGAGCAGTTCTTC.

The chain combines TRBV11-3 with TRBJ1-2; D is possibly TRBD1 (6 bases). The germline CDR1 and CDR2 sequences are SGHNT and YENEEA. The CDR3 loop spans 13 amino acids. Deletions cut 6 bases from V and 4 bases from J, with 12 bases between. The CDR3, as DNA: TGTGCCAGCAGTCGAGGGGGTGGCTATGGCTACACCTTC. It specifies CASSRGGGYGYTF.

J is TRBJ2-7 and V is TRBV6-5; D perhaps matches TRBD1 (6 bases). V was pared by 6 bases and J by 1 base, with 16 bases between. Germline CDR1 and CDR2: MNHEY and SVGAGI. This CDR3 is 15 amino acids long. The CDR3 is CASSRTNRVSYEQYF. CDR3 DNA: TGTGCCAGCAGCCGAACAAACAGGGTTTCCTACGAGCAGTACTTC.

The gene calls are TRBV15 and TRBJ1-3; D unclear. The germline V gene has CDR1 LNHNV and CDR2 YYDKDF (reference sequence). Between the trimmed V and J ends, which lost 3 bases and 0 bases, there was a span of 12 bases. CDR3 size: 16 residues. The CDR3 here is CATSRDFLGSGNTIYF. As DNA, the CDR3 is TGTGCCACCAGCAGGGACTTCCTGGGCTCTGGAAACACCATATATTTT.